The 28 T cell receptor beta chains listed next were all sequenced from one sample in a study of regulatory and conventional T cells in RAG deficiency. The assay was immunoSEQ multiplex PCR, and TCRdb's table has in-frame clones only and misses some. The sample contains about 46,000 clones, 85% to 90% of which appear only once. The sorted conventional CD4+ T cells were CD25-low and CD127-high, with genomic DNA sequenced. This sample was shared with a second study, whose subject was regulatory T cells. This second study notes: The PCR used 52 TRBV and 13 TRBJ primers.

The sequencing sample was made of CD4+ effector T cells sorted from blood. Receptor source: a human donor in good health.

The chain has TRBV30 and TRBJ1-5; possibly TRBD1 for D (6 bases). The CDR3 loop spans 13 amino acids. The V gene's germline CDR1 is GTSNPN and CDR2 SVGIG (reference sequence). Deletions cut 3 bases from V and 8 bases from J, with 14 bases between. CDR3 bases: TGTGCCTGGAGCTCCCAGGGGATGAAGCCCCAGCATTTT. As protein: CAWSSQGMKPQHF. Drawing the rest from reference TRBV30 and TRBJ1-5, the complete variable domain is SQTIHQWPATLVQPVGSPLSLECTVEGTSNPNLYWYRQAAGRGLQLLFYSVGIGQISSEVPQNLSASRPQDRQFILSSKKLLLSDSGFYLCAWSSQGMKPQHFGDGTRLSIL.

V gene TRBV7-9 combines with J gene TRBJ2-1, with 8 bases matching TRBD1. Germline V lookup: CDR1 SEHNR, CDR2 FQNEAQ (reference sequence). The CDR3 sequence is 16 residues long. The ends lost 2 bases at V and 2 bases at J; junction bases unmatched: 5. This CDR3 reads CASSLSGTGAYNEQFF. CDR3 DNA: TGTGCCAGCAGCTTATCAGGGACAGGAGCCTACAATGAGCAGTTCTTC.

The CDR3 sequence is CASSEGGTGKNIQYF. CDR3 DNA sequence: TGCGCCAGCAGTGAAGGGGGGACAGGGAAGAACATTCAGTACTTC. This chain joins TRBV10-1 and TRBJ2-4; the match to TRBD1 covers 9 bases. The CDR3 is 15 amino acids. Per germline, CDR1 WNHNN and CDR2 SYGVQD (reference sequence). J gave up 7 bases and V 3 bases, and 7 bases lay outside the gene matches.

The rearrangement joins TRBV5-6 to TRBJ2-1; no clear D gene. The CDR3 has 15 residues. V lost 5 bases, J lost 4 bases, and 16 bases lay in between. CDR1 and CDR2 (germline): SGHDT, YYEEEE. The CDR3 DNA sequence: TGTGCCAGCAGAACTCAGACATTAGTATACAATGAGCAGTTCTTC. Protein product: CASRTQTLVYNEQFF.

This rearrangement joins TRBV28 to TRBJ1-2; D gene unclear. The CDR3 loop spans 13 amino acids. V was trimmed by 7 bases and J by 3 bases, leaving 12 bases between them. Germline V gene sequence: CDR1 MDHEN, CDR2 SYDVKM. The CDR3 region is CASTPPQDYGYTF. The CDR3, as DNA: TGTGCCAGCACTCCGCCCCAGGACTATGGCTACACCTTC.

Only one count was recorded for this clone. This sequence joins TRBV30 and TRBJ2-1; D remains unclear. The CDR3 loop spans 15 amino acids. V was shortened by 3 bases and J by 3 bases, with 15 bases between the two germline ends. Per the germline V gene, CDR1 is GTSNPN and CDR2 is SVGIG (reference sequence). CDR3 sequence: CAWRAGQVYYNEQFF. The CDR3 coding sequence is TGTGCCTGGAGAGCCGGCCAGGTTTACTACAATGAGCAGTTCTTC.

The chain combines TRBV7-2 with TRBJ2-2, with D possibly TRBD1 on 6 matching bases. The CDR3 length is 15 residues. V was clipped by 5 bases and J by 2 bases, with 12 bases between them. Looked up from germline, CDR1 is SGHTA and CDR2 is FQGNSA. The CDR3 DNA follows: TGTGCCAGCAGCCGGACAGCACTAAACACCGGGGAGCTGTTTTTT. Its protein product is CASSRTALNTGELFF.

The CDR3: CASSWGEANYGYTF. The DNA for the CDR3 is TGTGCCAGCAGCTGGGGAGAAGCTAACTATGGCTACACCTTC. The chain uses TRBV5-5 and TRBJ1-2; D is undetermined. Germline V gene sequence: CDR1 SGHKS, CDR2 YYEKEE (reference sequence). The CDR3 covers 14 residues. V shed 3 bases and J shed 0 bases, with 9 bases lying between them. Filled out from reference TRBV5-5 and TRBJ1-2, the complete variable domain reads DAGVTQSPTHLIKTRGQQVTLRCSPISGHKSVSWYQQVLGQGPQFIFQYYEKEERGRGNFPDRFSARQFPNYSSELNVNALLLGDSALYLCASSWGEANYGYTFGSGTRLTVV.

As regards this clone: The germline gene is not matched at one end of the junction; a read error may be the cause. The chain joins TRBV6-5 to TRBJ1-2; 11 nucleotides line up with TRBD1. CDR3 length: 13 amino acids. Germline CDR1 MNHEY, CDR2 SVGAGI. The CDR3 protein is CASSTPGQGEPLF. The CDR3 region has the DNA TGTGCCAGCAGTACCCCGGGACAGGGGGAGCCGCTCTTC.

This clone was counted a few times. The CDR3 DNA sequence: TGTGCCAGTAGGGAGGGACTTCCCTCTGGAAACACCATATATTTT. Residues: CASREGLPSGNTIYF. The chain recombines TRBV19 with TRBJ1-3, with a weak D call TRBD1 (5 bases). This CDR3 has 15 amino acids. V was shortened by 6 bases and J by 0 bases, with 12 bases between the two germline ends. CDR1 LNHDA and CDR2 SQIVND come from the germline V gene (reference sequence). The full variable domain, rest sourced from reference TRBV19 and TRBJ1-3, is DGGITQSPKYLFRKEGQNVTLSCEQNLNHDAMYWYRQDPGQGLRLIYYSQIVNDFQKGDIAEGYSVSREKKESFPLTVTSAQKNPTAFYLCASREGLPSGNTIYFGEGSWLTVV.

The CDR3 reads CASSPRQAPGYGYTF. CDR3 nucleotides: TGTGCCAGCAGCCCGCGACAGGCCCCTGGGTATGGCTACACCTTC. J is TRBJ1-2 and V is TRBV9, with a possible D match to TRBD1 (6 bases). V lost 4 bases and J 5 bases, leaving 18 bases between the germline ends. CDR1 and CDR2 (germline): SGDLS, YYNGEE. This CDR3 spans 15 amino acids. The variable domain in full, with the rest retrieved from reference TRBV9 and TRBJ1-2, is DSGVTQTPKHLITATGQRVTLRCSPRSGDLSVYWYQQSLDQGLQFLIQYYNGEERAKGNILERFSAQQFPDLHSELNLSSLELGDSALYFCASSPRQAPGYGYTFGSGTRLTVV.

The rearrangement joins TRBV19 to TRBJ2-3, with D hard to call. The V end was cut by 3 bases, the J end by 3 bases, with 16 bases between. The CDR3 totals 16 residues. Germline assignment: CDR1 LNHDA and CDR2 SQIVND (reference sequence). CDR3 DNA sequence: TGTGCCAGTAGTATCTCGGCCGGGCCGGTTACAGATACGCAGTATTTT. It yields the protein CASSISAGPVTDTQYF. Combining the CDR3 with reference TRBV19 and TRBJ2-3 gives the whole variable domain DGGITQSPKYLFRKEGQNVTLSCEQNLNHDAMYWYRQDPGQGLRLIYYSQIVNDFQKGDIAEGYSVSREKKESFPLTVTSAQKNPTAFYLCASSISAGPVTDTQYFGPGTRLTVL.

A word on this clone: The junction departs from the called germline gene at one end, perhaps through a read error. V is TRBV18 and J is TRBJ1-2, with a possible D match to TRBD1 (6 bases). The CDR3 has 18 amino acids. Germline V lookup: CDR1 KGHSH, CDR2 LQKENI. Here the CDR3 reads CASSPRNDPTGTTTTLSF. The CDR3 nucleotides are TGTGCCAGCTCACCGCGGAACGACCCCACCGGGACAACGACAACCCTAAGCTTC.

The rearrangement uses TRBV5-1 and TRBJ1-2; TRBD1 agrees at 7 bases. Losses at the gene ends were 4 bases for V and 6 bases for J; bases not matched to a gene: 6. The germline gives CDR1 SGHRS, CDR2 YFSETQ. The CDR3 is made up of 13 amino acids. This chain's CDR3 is CASSLGTANGYTF. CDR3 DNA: TGCGCCAGCAGCCTCGGGACAGCGAATGGCTACACCTTC.

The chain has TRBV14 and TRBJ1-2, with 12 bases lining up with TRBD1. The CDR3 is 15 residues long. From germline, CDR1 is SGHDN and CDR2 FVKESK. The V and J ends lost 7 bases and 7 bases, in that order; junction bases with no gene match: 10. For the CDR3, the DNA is TGTGCCAGCAACCCTGGGGGACAGGGGGCAGCTGGCTACACCTTC. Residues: CASNPGGQGAAGYTF. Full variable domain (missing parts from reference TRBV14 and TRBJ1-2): EAGVTQFPSHSVIEKGQTVTLRCDPISGHDNLYWYRRVMGKEIKFLLHFVKESKQDESGMPNNRFLAERTGGTYSTLKVQPAELEDSGVYFCASNPGGQGAAGYTFGSGTRLTVV.

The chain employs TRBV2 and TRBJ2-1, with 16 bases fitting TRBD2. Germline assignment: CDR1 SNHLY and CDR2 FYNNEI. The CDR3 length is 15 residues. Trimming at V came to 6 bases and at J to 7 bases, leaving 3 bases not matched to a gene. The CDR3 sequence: CASRGLAGGRNEQFF. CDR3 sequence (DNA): TGTGCCAGCAGGGGACTAGCGGGAGGGAGGAATGAGCAGTTCTTC.

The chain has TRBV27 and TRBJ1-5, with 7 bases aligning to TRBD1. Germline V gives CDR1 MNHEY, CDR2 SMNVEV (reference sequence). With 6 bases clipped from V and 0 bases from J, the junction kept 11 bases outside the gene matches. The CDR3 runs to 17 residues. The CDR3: CASSRAGTANSNQPQHF. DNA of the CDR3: TGTGCCAGCAGCCGGGCCGGGACAGCAAATAGCAATCAGCCCCAGCATTTT.

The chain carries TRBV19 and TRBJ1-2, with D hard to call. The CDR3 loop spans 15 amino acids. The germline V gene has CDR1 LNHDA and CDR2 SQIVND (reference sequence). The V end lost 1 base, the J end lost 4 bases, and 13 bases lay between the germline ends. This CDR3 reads CASSIGGGQPYGYTF. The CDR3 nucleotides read TGTGCCAGTAGTATAGGAGGCGGGCAGCCCTATGGCTACACCTTC.

The CDR3 protein is CASRPGQGSYGYTF. The CDR3, as DNA: TGTGCCAGCAGACCGGGACAGGGTTCCTATGGCTACACCTTC. The rearrangement links TRBV28 to TRBJ1-2, with 9 nucleotides matching TRBD1. The CDR3 is made up of 14 amino acids. V trimming: 6 bases; J trimming: 4 bases; junction bases outside the gene matches: 6. Per the germline V gene, CDR1 is MDHEN and CDR2 is SYDVKM.

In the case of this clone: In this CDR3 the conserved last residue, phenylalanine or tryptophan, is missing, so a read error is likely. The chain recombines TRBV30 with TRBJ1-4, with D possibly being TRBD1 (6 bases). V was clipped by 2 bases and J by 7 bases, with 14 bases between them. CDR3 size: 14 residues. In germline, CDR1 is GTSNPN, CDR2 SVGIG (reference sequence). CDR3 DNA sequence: TGTGCCTGGAGTCTCGGGGGGGGCGGTGAAAAACTGTTTTCT. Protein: CAWSLGGGGEKLFS.

The CDR3 reads CASSLDGGFSGNTIYF. DNA of the CDR3: TGCGCCAGCAGCTTGGATGGGGGCTTCTCTGGAAACACCATATATTTT. This sequence joins TRBV5-1 and TRBJ1-3, with D perhaps TRBD1 (6 bases). Looked up from germline, CDR1 is SGHRS and CDR2 is YFSETQ. The CDR3 runs 16 residues. Trimming took off 0 bases at V and 0 bases at J, with 10 bases between the two ends. Full variable domain (rest looked up from reference TRBV5-1 and TRBJ1-3): KAGVTQTPRYLIKTRGQQVTLSCSPISGHRSVSWYQQTPGQGLQFLFEYFSETQRNKGNFPGRFSGRQFSNSRSEMNVSTLELGDSALYLCASSLDGGFSGNTIYFGEGSWLTVV.

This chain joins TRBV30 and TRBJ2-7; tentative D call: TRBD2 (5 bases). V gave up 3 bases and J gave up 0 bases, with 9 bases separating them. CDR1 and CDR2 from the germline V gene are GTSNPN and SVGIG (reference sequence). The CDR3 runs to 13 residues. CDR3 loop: CAWREVSSYEQYF. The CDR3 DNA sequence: TGTGCCTGGAGGGAGGTGAGCTCCTACGAGCAGTACTTC.

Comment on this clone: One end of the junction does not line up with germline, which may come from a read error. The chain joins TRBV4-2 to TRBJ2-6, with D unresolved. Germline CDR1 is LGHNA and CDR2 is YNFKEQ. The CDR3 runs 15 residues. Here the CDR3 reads CASTQVGSGANVLTF. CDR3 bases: TGTGCCAGCACCCAAGTGGGATCTGGGGCCAACGTCCTGACTTTC.

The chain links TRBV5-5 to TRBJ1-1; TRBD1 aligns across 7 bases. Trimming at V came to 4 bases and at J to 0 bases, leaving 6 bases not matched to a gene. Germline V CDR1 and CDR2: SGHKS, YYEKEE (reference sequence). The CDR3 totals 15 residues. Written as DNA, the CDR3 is TGTGCCAGCAGCGGGAGGGGACAGTTGAACACTGAAGCTTTCTTT. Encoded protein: CASSGRGQLNTEAFF.

CDR3 coding DNA: TGCGCCGTGGGGGGATATCAAGAGACCCAGTACTTC. Protein sequence: CAVGGYQETQYF. The rearrangement links TRBV4-1 to TRBJ2-5; the D gene is possibly TRBD2 (6 bases). Trimming removed 11 bases at V and 2 bases at J, with 12 bases between. There are 12 residues in the CDR3. CDR1 is MGHRA, CDR2 YSYEKL, per germline.

The CDR3 DNA sequence: TGTGCCAGCAGTTACGGGACTAGCGGAACATTAGATACGCAGTATTTT. Translating it yields CASSYGTSGTLDTQYF. The genes are TRBV6-6 and TRBJ2-3; 11 nucleotides line up with TRBD2. Germline values: CDR1 MNHNY, CDR2 SVGAGI (reference sequence). The CDR3 is 16 amino acids. With V trimmed by 2 bases and J by 5 bases, 6 bases remained unmatched.

CDR3 in amino acids: CASSQQSRDRASPDTQYF. CDR3 nucleotides: TGTGCCAGCAGCCAACAATCTAGGGACAGGGCCTCTCCAGATACGCAGTATTTT. The J gene is TRBJ2-3, the V gene TRBV14, with TRBD1 matching over 9 bases. The CDR3 sequence is 18 residues long. Unmatched junction bases numbered 13, after V lost 2 bases and J lost 4 bases. The germline V gene encodes CDR1 SGHDN and CDR2 FVKESK.

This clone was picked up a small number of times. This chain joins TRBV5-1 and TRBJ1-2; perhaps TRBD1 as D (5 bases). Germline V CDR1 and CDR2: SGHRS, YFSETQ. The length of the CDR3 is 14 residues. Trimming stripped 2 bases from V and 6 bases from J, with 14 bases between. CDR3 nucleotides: TGCGCCAGCAGCTTTACGACAGTAACCCATGGCTACACCTTC. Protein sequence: CASSFTTVTHGYTF.